This TCR beta chain was captured by sequencing in a study of blood T cells in healthy people across ages. Investigators took approximately 10 milliliters of peripheral blood from every donor. PCR was performed a second time for about 6 to 12 cycles using a sample-barcoded 5' primer and a J-beta primer mix. Each of the cDNA molecules was tagged by a template-switch adaptor with 12 random nucleotides. Per-sample output comprised a minimum of 2.5 million paired-end reads containing CDR3. TCRdb processed the 5' RACE reads anew with MiXCR; each CDR3 protein has one entry. This table holds fewer than 700,000 distinct CDR3 sequences, more than 45% found once. The trim removed 5 bases at V and 3 bases at J, leaving 8 bases unmatched. The germline V gene encodes CDR1 SGHTA and CDR2 FQGNSA. The CDR3 covers 15 residues.

Sequencing was carried out using blood. The chain employs TRBV7-2 and TRBJ2-5, with TRBD1 identical over 8 bases. The clonotype comes from a man older than 75 in good health. Written as DNA, the CDR3 is TGTGCCAGCAGCATGGTGACAGGGGCGGAAGAGACCCAGTACTTC. This translates into CASSMVTGAEETQYF.